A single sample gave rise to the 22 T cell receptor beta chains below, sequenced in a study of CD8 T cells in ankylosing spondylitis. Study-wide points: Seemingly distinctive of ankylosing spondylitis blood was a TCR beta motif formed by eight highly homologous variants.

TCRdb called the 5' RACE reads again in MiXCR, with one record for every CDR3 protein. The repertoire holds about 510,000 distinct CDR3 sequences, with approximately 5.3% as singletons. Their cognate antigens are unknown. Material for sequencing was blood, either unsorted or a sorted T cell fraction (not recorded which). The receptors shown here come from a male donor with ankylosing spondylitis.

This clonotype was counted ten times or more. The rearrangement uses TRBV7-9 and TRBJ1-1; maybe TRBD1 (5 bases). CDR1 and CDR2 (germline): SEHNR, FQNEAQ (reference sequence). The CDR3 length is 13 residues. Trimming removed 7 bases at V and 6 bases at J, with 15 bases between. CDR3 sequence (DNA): TGTGCCAGCATCCGCTCGGGGGACTCTGAAGCTTTCTTT. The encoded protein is CASIRSGDSEAFF.

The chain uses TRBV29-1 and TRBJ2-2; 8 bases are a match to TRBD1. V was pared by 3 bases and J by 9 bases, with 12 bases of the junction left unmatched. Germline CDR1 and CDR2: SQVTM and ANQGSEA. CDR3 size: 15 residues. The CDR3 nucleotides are TGCAGCGTTGAGAAAGGACAGGGACCACTTAGGGAGCTGTTTTTT. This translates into CSVEKGQGPLRELFF.

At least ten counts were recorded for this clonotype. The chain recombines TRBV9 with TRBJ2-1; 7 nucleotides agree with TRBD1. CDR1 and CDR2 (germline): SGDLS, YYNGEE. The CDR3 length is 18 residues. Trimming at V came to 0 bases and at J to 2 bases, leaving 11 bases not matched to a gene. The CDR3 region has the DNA TGTGCCAGCAGCGTAGATATAGGGGGCCGTGCCCCCTACAATGAGCAGTTCTTC. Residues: CASSVDIGGRAPYNEQFF.

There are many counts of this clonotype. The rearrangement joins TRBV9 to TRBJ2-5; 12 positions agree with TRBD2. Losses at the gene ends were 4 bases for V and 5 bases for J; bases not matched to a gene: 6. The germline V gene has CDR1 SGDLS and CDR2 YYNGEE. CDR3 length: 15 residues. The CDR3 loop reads CASSLGLAGYETQYF. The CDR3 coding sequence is TGTGCCAGCAGCCTCGGACTAGCGGGGTACGAGACCCAGTACTTC.

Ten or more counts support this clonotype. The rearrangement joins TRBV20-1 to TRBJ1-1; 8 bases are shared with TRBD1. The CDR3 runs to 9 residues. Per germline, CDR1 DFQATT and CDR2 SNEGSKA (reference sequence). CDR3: CRTGESAFF. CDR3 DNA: TGCAGGACAGGGGAGTCGGCTTTCTTT.

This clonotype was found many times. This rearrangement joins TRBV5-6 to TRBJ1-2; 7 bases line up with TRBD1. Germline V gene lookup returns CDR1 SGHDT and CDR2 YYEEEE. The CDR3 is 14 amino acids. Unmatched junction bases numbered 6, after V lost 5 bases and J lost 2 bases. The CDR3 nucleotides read TGTGCCAGCAGGCCCGGGACAGACAACTATGGCTACACCTTC. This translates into CASRPGTDNYGYTF.

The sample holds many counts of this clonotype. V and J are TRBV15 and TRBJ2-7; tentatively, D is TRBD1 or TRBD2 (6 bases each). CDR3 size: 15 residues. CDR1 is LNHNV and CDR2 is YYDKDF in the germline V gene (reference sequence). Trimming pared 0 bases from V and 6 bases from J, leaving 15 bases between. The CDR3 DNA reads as TGTGCCACCAGCAGAGAACATGCACAGGGACTCGAGCAGTACTTC. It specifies CATSREHAQGLEQYF.

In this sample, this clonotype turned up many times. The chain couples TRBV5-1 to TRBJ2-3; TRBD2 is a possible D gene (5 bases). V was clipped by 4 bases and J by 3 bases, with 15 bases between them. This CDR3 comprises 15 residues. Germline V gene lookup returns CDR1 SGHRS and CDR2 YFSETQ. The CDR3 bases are TGCGCCAGCAGCAACGGACTTCCCGATACAGATACGCAGTATTTT. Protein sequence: CASSNGLPDTDTQYF.

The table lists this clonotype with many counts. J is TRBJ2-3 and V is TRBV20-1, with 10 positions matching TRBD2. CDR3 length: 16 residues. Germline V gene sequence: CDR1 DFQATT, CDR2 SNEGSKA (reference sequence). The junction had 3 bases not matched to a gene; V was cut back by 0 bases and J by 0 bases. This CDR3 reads CSARDPTSGSTDTQYF. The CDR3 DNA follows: TGCAGTGCTAGAGATCCGACTAGCGGGAGCACAGATACGCAGTATTTT.

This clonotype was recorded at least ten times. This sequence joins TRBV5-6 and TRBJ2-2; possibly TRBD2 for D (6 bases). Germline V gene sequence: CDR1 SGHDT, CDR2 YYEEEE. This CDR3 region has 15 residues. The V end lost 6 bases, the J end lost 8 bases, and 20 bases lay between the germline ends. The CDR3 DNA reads TGTGCCAGCAAGAACGGGAGTCTGAACAGAGGGGAGCTGTTTTTT. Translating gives CASKNGSLNRGELFF.

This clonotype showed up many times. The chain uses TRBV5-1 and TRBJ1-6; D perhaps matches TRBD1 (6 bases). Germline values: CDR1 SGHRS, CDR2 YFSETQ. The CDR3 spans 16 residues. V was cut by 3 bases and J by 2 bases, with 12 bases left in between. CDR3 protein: CASSSQGLTYNSPLHF. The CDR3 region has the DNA TGCGCCAGCAGCTCGCAGGGGTTAACCTATAATTCACCCCTCCACTTT.

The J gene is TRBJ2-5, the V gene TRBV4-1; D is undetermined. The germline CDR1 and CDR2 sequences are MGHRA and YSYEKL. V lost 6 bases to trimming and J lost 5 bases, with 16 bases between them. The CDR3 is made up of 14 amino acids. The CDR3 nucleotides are TGCGCCAGCAGTAAAGGGTACACGGACGAGACCCAGTACTTC. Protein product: CASSKGYTDETQYF.

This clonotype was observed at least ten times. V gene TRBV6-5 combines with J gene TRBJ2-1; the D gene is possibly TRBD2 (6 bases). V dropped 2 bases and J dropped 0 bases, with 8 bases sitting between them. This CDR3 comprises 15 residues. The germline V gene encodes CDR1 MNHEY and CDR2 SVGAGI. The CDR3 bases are TGTGCCAGCAGTTACGGGGGACTCTCCTACAATGAGCAGTTCTTC. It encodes CASSYGGLSYNEQFF.

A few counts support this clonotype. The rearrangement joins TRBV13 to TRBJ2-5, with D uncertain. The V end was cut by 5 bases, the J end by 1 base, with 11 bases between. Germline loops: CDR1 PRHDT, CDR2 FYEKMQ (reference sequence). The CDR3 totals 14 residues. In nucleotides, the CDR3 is TGTGCCAGCAGCCGGACCGGGCGCCAAGAGACCCAGTACTTC. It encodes CASSRTGRQETQYF.

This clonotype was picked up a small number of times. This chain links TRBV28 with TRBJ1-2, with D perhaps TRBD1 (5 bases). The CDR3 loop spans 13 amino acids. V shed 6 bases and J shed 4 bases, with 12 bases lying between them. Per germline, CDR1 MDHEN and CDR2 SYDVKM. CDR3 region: CASRDSPSYGYTF. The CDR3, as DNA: TGTGCCAGCAGAGACAGCCCAAGCTATGGCTACACCTTC.

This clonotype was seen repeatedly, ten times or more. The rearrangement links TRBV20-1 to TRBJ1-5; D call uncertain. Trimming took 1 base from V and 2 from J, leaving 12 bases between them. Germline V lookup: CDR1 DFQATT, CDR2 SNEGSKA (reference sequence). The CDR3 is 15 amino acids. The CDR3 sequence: CSARGRGYGNQPQHF. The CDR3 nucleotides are TGCAGTGCTAGAGGCCGAGGGTACGGCAATCAGCCCCAGCATTTT.

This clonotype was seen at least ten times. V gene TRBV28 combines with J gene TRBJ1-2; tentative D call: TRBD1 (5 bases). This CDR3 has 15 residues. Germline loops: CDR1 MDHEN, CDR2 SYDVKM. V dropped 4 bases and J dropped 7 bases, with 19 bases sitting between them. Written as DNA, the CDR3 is TGTGCCAGCAGTTCCGGTGGGGCGGAAAAGCCTGGCTACACCTTC. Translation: CASSSGGAEKPGYTF.

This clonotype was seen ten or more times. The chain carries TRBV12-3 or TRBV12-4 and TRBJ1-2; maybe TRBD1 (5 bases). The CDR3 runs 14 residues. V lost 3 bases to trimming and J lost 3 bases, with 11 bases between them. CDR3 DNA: TGTGCCAGCAGTTTGAGCGGGGCACACTATGGCTACACCTTC. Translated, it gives CASSLSGAHYGYTF.

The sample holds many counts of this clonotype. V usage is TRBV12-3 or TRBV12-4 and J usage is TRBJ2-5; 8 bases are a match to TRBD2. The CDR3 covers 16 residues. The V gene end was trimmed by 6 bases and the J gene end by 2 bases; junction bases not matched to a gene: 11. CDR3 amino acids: CASSYNKRGRQETQYF. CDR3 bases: TGTGCCAGCAGCTATAATAAGCGGGGGCGGCAAGAGACCCAGTACTTC.

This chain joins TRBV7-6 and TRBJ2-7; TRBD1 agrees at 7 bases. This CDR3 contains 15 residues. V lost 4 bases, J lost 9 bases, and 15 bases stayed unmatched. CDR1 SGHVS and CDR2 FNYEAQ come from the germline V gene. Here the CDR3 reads CASSYGTGVDGAQYF. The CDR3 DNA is TGTGCCAGCAGCTACGGTACAGGGGTAGACGGGGCGCAGTACTTC. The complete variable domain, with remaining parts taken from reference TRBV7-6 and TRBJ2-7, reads GAGVSQSPRYKVTKRGQDVALRCDPISGHVSLYWYRQALGQGPEFLTYFNYEAQQDKSGLPNDRFSAERPEGSISTLTIQRTEQRDSAMYRCASSYGTGVDGAQYFGPGTRLTVT.

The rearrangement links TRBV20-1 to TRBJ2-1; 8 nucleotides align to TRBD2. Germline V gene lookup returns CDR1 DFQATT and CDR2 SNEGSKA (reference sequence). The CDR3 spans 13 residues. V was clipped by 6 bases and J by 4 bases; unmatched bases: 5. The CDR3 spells CSAGGGKYNEQFF. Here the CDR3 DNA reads TGCAGTGCGGGCGGGGGGAAATACAATGAGCAGTTCTTC.

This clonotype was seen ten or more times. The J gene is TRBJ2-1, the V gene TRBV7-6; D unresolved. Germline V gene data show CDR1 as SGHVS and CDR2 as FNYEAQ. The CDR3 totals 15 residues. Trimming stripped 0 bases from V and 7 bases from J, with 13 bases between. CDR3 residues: CASSLAPGPGNEQFF. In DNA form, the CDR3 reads TGTGCCAGCAGCTTAGCGCCAGGCCCCGGTAATGAGCAGTTCTTC.